Following are 17 T cell receptor beta chains from one sample sequenced in a study of OX40 agonist ivuxolimab in advanced cancers. TCRdb's table, derived via immunoSEQ multiplex PCR, lists solely in-frame clones and lacks some. The sample consists of about 60,000 clones, around 84% of them appearing once. The input for sequencing was CD4+ or CD8+ T cells sorted from blood, taken in a trial of the OX40 agonist ivuxolimab. These receptors were collected from an adult with an advanced solid tumor such as melanoma, head and neck, liver or kidney cancer.

This clone has just one count. The chain joins TRBV30 to TRBJ2-3; D may be TRBD2 (6 bases). The CDR3 consists of 15 residues. The germline V gene encodes CDR1 GTSNPN and CDR2 SVGIG (reference sequence). V lost 2 bases to trimming and J lost 2 bases, with 14 bases between them. CDR3 amino acids: CAWSIGRGYTDTQYF. The CDR3 nucleotides are TGTGCCTGGAGTATCGGGCGGGGATACACAGATACGCAGTATTTT.

The rearrangement uses TRBV5-1 and TRBJ1-2; D not resolved. Trimming pared 0 bases from V and 8 bases from J, leaving 14 bases between. Germline values: CDR1 SGHRS, CDR2 YFSETQ. The CDR3 runs 14 residues. CDR3 sequence: CASSLGGSSGGYTF. CDR3 nucleotides: TGCGCCAGCAGCTTGGGAGGGTCATCGGGAGGCTACACCTTC.

V usage is TRBV5-1 and J usage is TRBJ1-1; 11 bases fit TRBD1. Unmatched junction bases numbered 5, after V lost 3 bases and J lost 4 bases. This CDR3 region has 15 residues. The germline V gene has CDR1 SGHRS and CDR2 YFSETQ. This CDR3 reads CASSSGTGGSTEAFF. The CDR3 DNA reads TGCGCCAGCAGCTCTGGGACAGGGGGGAGCACTGAAGCTTTCTTT.

The V call is TRBV5-1, the J call TRBJ2-7; either TRBD1 or TRBD2 may supply D (7 bases each). Trimming cost V 4 bases and J 1 base, with 15 bases left between them. From germline, CDR1 is SGHRS and CDR2 YFSETQ. This CDR3 has 15 residues. The CDR3 region has the DNA TGCGCCAGCAGCAGCGGGACAGCGAATTCCTACGAGCAGTACTTC. Protein: CASSSGTANSYEQYF. Variable domain in full (rest from reference TRBV5-1 and TRBJ2-7): KAGVTQTPRYLIKTRGQQVTLSCSPISGHRSVSWYQQTPGQGLQFLFEYFSETQRNKGNFPGRFSGRQFSNSRSEMNVSTLELGDSALYLCASSSGTANSYEQYFGPGTRLTVT.

The genes are TRBV18 and TRBJ1-2; D may be TRBD1 (6 bases). Germline CDR1 and CDR2: KGHSH and LQKENI. Trimming removed 5 bases from V and 3 bases from J, with 13 bases in between. CDR3 size: 14 residues. The CDR3 DNA reads as TGTGCCAGCTCATCACAGGGACTTGACTATGGCTACACCTTC. This codes for CASSSQGLDYGYTF.

This clone has a single count. The V and J genes are TRBV5-1 and TRBJ2-2; possibly TRBD2 for D (6 bases). This CDR3 region has 16 residues. The germline V and J ends were trimmed by 6 bases and 4 bases, with 19 bases remaining between them. The V gene's germline CDR1 is SGHRS and CDR2 YFSETQ. The CDR3 loop is CASTRNGGATTGELFF. The CDR3, as DNA: TGCGCCAGCACCCGCAATGGCGGGGCTACCACCGGGGAGCTGTTTTTT.

The rearrangement joins TRBV6-1 to TRBJ2-2; D tentatively reads TRBD1 or TRBD2 (5 bases each). Germline V lookup: CDR1 MNHNS, CDR2 SASEGT. CDR3 size: 15 residues. V gave up 7 bases and J gave up 0 bases, with 12 bases separating them. CDR3 DNA: TGTGCCAGCACCCCGGGGCAGCCGAACACCGGGGAGCTGTTTTTT. This sequence encodes CASTPGQPNTGELFF.

The CDR3, as DNA: TGTGCCAGCAGGGGACTCTCCGCGGCAGATACGCAGTATTTT. Amino acids: CASRGLSAADTQYF. The rearrangement links TRBV2 to TRBJ2-3, with a weak D call TRBD2 (6 bases). CDR3 length: 14 residues. Looked up from germline, CDR1 is SNHLY and CDR2 is FYNNEI. V lost 6 bases and J lost 4, with 14 bases in between.

A single count supports this clone. CDR3 region: CASSGGRQGGNYGYTF. In nucleotides, the CDR3 is TGTGCCAGCAGCGGGGGCCGACAGGGGGGTAACTATGGCTACACCTTC. The chain couples TRBV7-9 to TRBJ1-2; 9 bases map to TRBD1. CDR1 SEHNR and CDR2 FQNEAQ come from the germline V gene (reference sequence). The V and J ends lost 5 bases and 1 base, in that order; junction bases with no gene match: 8. The CDR3 has 16 residues.

The chain joins TRBV11-2 to TRBJ1-1; D gene ambiguous. The germline V gene has CDR1 SGHAT and CDR2 FQNNGV. The CDR3 length is 16 residues. Trimming shortened V by 7 bases and J by 4 bases, and 22 bases separated the two germline ends. CDR3: CASTRLPQDLVTEAFF. The CDR3 DNA reads as TGTGCCAGCACCCGTCTCCCTCAGGACTTGGTCACTGAAGCTTTCTTT.

The chain joins TRBV6-1 to TRBJ1-2, with D possibly matching TRBD1 (6 bases). Germline CDR1 and CDR2: MNHNS and SASEGT. The length of the CDR3 is 15 residues. The V end lost 3 bases, the J end lost 7 bases, and 18 bases lay between the germline ends. CDR3 sequence (DNA): TGTGCCAGCAGTGACGAGGGCCTCGGGGGGCCTGGCTACACCTTC. Translating it yields CASSDEGLGGPGYTF.

The genes are TRBV29-1 and TRBJ1-2; D might be TRBD1 (5 bases). The germline V gene encodes CDR1 SQVTM and CDR2 ANQGSEA. Trimming pared 3 bases from V and 5 bases from J, leaving 22 bases between. The CDR3 has 16 residues. The CDR3 sequence is CSVDLPIGTGEYGYTF. For the CDR3, the DNA is TGCAGCGTTGACCTACCTATTGGCACGGGGGAGTATGGCTACACCTTC. The full variable domain, rest sourced from reference TRBV29-1 and TRBJ1-2, is SAVISQKPSRDICQRGTSLTIQCQVDSQVTMMFWYRQQPGQSLTLIATANQGSEATYESGFVIDKFPISRPNLTFSTLTVSNMSPEDSSIYLCSVDLPIGTGEYGYTFGSGTRLTVV.

V gene TRBV6-1 combines with J gene TRBJ2-7; D gene unclear. Germline V lookup: CDR1 MNHNS, CDR2 SASEGT. CDR3 length: 14 amino acids. The V end was cut by 10 bases, the J end by 2 bases, with 18 bases between. CDR3 loop: CATTWSGDTYEQYF. CDR3 coding DNA: TGTGCCACCACCTGGTCAGGAGATACCTACGAGCAGTACTTC.

In this sample, this clone turned up a few times. A junction end diverges from the germline sequence, so it may reflect a read error. The chain combines TRBV7-2 with TRBJ1-3, with D unclear. The CDR3 totals 13 residues. Germline lookup yields CDR1 SGHTA and CDR2 FQGNSA. The DNA for the CDR3 is TGTGCCAGCAGCTTCCAGCCCTATGATAGGGTGGATTTT. It specifies CASSFQPYDRVDF. Filled out from reference TRBV7-2 and TRBJ1-3, the complete variable domain reads GAGVSQSPSNKVTEKGKDVELRCDPISGHTALYWYRQSLGQGLEFLIYFQGNSAPDKSGLPSDRFSAERTGGSVSTLTIQRTQQEDSAVYLCASSFQPYDRVDFGEGSWLTVV.

A few counts support this clone. The gene calls are TRBV30 and TRBJ1-2; D not resolved. Looked up from germline, CDR1 is GTSNPN and CDR2 is SVGIG (reference sequence). This CDR3 has 13 residues. The CDR3 DNA is TGTGTCCTTGCCTTAGATTATTACTATGGCTACACCTTC. It encodes CVLALDYYYGYTF.

The rearrangement joins TRBV18 to TRBJ1-3; no clear D gene. Trimming stripped 0 bases from V and 0 bases from J, with 9 bases between. The CDR3 covers 16 residues. Germline V gene sequence: CDR1 KGHSH, CDR2 LQKENI. The CDR3 DNA reads TGTGCCAGCTCACCACCGTCGGACCCCTCTGGAAACACCATATATTTT. It yields the protein CASSPPSDPSGNTIYF.

The chain is built from TRBV19 and TRBJ1-1, with no clear D. Trimming removed 8 bases at V and 0 bases at J, with 16 bases between. The CDR3 contains 15 residues. Looked up from germline, CDR1 is LNHDA and CDR2 is SQIVND (reference sequence). CDR3 amino acids: CASLAEGRMNTEAFF. The CDR3 DNA is TGTGCCAGTTTAGCCGAGGGTCGAATGAACACTGAAGCTTTCTTT.